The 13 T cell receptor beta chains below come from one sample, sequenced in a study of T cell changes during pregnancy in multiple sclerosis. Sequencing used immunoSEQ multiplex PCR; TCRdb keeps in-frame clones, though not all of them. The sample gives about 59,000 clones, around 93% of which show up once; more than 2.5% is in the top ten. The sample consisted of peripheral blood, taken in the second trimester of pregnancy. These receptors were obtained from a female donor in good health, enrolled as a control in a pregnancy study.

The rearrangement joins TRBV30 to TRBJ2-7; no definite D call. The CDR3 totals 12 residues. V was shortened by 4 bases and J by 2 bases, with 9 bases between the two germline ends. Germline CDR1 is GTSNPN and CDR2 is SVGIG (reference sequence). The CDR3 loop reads CAWNSPPYEQYF. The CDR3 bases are TGTGCCTGGAACAGTCCGCCCTACGAGCAGTACTTC.

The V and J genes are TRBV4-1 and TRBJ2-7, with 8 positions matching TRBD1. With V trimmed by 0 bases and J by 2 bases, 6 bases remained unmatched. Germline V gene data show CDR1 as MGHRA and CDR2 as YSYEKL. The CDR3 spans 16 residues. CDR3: CASSQEPGQATYEQYF. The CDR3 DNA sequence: TGCGCCAGCAGCCAAGAACCGGGACAGGCCACCTACGAGCAGTACTTC.

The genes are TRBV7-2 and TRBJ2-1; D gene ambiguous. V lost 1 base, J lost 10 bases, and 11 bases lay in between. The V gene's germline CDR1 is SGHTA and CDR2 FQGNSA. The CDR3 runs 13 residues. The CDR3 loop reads CASSLDPQREQFF. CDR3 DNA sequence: TGTGCCAGCAGCTTAGACCCCCAGCGCGAGCAGTTCTTC.

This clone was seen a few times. The CDR3 sequence: CASSLYPGGNTGELFF. DNA of the CDR3: TGTGCCAGCAGCTTATACCCTGGGGGCAACACCGGGGAGCTGTTTTTT. This chain joins TRBV11-2 and TRBJ2-2; D perhaps matches TRBD1 (6 bases). The germline V gene encodes CDR1 SGHAT and CDR2 FQNNGV. V was pared by 2 bases and J by 2 bases, with 12 bases between. The CDR3 sequence is 16 residues long.

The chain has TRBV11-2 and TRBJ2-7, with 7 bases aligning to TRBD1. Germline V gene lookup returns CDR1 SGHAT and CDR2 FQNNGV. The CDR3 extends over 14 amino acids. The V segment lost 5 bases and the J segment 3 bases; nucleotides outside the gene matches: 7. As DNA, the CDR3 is TGTGCCAGCAGCCGTAGAGGACAGGACTACGAGCAGTACTTC. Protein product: CASSRRGQDYEQYF.

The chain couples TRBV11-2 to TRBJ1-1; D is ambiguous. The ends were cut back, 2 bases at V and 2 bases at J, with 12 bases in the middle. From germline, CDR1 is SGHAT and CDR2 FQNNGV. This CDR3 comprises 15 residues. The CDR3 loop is CASSLMLEINTEAFF. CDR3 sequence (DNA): TGTGCCAGCAGCTTAATGCTAGAAATTAACACTGAAGCTTTCTTT.

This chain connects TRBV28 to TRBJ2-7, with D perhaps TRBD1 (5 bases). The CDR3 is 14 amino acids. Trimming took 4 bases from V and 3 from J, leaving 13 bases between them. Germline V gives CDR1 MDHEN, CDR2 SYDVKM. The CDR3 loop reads CASSSAGIVYEQYF. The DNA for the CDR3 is TGTGCCAGCAGTTCTGCAGGGATAGTCTACGAGCAGTACTTC.

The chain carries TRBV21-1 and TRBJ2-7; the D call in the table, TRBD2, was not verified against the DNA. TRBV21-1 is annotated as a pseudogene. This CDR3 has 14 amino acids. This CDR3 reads CASSPPGLTYEQYF. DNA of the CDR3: TGTGCCAGCAGCCCTCCGGGACTGACTTACGAGCAGTACTTC.

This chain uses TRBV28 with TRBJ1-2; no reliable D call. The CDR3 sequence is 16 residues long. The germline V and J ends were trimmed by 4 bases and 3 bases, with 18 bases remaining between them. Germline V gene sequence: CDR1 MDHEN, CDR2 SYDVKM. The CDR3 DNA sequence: TGTGCCAGCAGTTCCCCAAACGAGCGGGGTGACTATGGCTACACCTTC. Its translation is CASSSPNERGDYGYTF.

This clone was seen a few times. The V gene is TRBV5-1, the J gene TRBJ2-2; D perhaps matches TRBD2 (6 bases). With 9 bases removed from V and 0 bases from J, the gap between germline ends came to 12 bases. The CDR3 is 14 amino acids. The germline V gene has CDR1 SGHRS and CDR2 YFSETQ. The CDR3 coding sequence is TGCGCCACCTCGAGGGAGGCGAACACCGGGGAGCTGTTTTTT. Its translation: CATSREANTGELFF.

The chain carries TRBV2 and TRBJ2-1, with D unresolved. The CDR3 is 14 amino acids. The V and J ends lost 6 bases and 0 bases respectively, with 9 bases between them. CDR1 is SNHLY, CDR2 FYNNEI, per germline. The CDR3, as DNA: TGTGCCAGCAGACTGCTAATCTCCTACAATGAGCAGTTCTTC. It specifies CASRLLISYNEQFF.

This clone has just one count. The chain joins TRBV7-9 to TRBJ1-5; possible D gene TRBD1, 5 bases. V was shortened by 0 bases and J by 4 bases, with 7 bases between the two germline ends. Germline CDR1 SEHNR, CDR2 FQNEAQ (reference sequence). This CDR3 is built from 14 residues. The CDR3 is CASSLAGANQPQHF. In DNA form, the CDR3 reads TGTGCCAGCAGCTTAGCAGGGGCTAATCAGCCCCAGCATTTT.

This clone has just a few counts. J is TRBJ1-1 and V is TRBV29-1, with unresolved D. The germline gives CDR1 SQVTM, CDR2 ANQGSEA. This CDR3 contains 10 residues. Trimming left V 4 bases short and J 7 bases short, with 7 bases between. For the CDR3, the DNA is TGCAGCGTTGTCGGTATTGAAGCTTTCTTT. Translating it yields CSVVGIEAFF.